The 12 T cell receptor beta chains below were found in one sample sequenced in a study of cytomegalovirus exposure and HLA in healthy donors. Only in-frame clones appear in the TCRdb table, and some are missing; sequencing was by immunoSEQ multiplex PCR. Of some 130,000 clones listed, roughly 89% are singletons. The sequencing sample was made of PBMCs. These receptors came from a woman between 18 and 29 years old in good health and CMV-seronegative.

This chain uses TRBV29-1 with TRBJ1-2; D might be TRBD1 (6 bases). CDR3 length: 13 residues. Germline CDR1 and CDR2: SQVTM and ANQGSEA. V was shortened by 3 bases and J by 8 bases, with 16 bases between the two germline ends. The CDR3, as DNA: TGCAGCGTTGAGGTCGATGCAGGGGTCGGCTACACCTTC. The encoded protein is CSVEVDAGVGYTF.

The rearrangement joins TRBV2 to TRBJ2-7; 7 nucleotides agree with TRBD1. With V trimmed by 8 bases and J by 7 bases, 14 bases remained unmatched. Germline V gene data show CDR1 as SNHLY and CDR2 as FYNNEI. The CDR3 spans 14 residues. The CDR3: CASCRDRNIREQYF. The CDR3 DNA reads TGTGCCAGCTGCCGGGACAGAAATATACGGGAGCAGTACTTC. Combining the CDR3 with reference TRBV2 and TRBJ2-7 gives the whole variable domain EPEVTQTPSHQVTQMGQEVILRCVPISNHLYFYWYRQILGQKVEFLVSFYNNEISEKSEIFDDQFSVERPDGSNFTLKIRSTKLEDSAMYFCASCRDRNIREQYFGPGTRLTVT.

CDR3 DNA sequence: TGTGCCAGCAGTGCAGCGGAAAAACTGTTTTTT. As protein: CASSAAEKLFF. The rearrangement uses TRBV16 and TRBJ1-4, with no clear D. The V end was cut by 6 bases, the J end by 8 bases, with 7 bases between. CDR3 length: 11 amino acids. Germline V gives CDR1 KGHSY, CDR2 FQNENV. Combining the CDR3 with reference TRBV16 and TRBJ1-4 gives the whole variable domain GEEVAQTPKHLVRGEGQKAKLYCAPIKGHSYVFWYQQVLKNEFKFLISFQNENVFDETGMPKERFSAKCLPNSPCSLEIQATKLEDSAVYFCASSAAEKLFFGSGTQLSVL.

The chain has TRBV5-1 and TRBJ1-6; TRBD1 aligns across 7 bases. The CDR3 covers 15 residues. Trimming took 0 bases from V and 6 from J; bases not matched to a gene: 3. Per the germline V gene, CDR1 is SGHRS and CDR2 is YFSETQ. The CDR3 loop reads CASSLGDSGNSPLHF. The CDR3 nucleotides read TGCGCCAGCAGCTTGGGGGACAGCGGTAATTCACCCCTCCACTTT.

This chain joins TRBV9 and TRBJ2-5, with 12 bases matching TRBD2. This CDR3 is 14 amino acids long. The J segment lost 4 bases and the V segment lost 4 bases, leaving 2 bases of the junction unmatched. Looked up from germline, CDR1 is SGDLS and CDR2 is YYNGEE. CDR3 loop: CASSRTSGVETQYF. CDR3 nucleotide sequence: TGTGCCAGCAGCCGGACTAGCGGGGTAGAGACCCAGTACTTC.

This chain joins TRBV27 and TRBJ1-1, with no clear D. Germline values: CDR1 MNHEY, CDR2 SMNVEV (reference sequence). The CDR3 loop spans 18 amino acids. V lost 0 bases and J 3 bases, leaving 20 bases between the germline ends. The CDR3 is CASSLSTVTSFWDTEAFF. Written as DNA, the CDR3 is TGTGCCAGCAGTTTATCCACAGTTACGTCATTCTGGGACACTGAAGCTTTCTTT.

The chain combines TRBV21-1 with TRBJ1-4; the table calls TRBD1, which could not be checked here. TRBV21-1 is reported as a pseudogene. The length of the CDR3 is 14 residues. CDR3 loop: CASIQTGGNEKLFF. As DNA, the CDR3 is TGTGCCAGCATTCAGACAGGGGGAAATGAAAAACTGTTTTTT.

The rearrangement joins TRBV7-9 to TRBJ2-7, with D tentatively TRBD1 (5 bases). Germline loops: CDR1 SEHNR, CDR2 FQNEAQ (reference sequence). The CDR3 has 18 amino acids. Trimming took off 4 bases at V and 3 bases at J, with 25 bases between the two ends. The CDR3 region is CASSSSLLTAHTSYEQYF. CDR3 bases: TGTGCCAGCAGCTCTTCCTTGCTGACAGCCCATACAAGCTACGAGCAGTACTTC.

The rearrangement uses TRBV6-1 and TRBJ1-2, with D unclear. Between the trimmed V and J ends, which lost 3 bases and 4 bases, there was a span of 15 bases. The CDR3 is made up of 15 amino acids. Germline CDR1 MNHNS, CDR2 SASEGT. The CDR3 DNA follows: TGTGCCAGCAGTGACGGCCCGAGTGGGCGCTATGGCTACACCTTC. Protein: CASSDGPSGRYGYTF.

This clone was seen a handful of times. The chain uses TRBV5-1 and TRBJ2-7; 8 bases map to TRBD1. Germline CDR1 is SGHRS and CDR2 is YFSETQ. CDR3 length equals 13 residues. V shed 4 bases and J 6 bases; nucleotides not matched to a gene: 6. CDR3 bases: TGCGCCAGCAGCGGTGGACAGGGCGGCGAGCAGTACTTC. This sequence encodes CASSGGQGGEQYF.

This chain joins TRBV19 and TRBJ2-6; TRBD1 agrees at 8 bases. Per the germline V gene, CDR1 is LNHDA and CDR2 is SQIVND (reference sequence). V lost 3 bases, J lost 0 bases, and 1 base stayed unmatched. The CDR3 is made up of 16 amino acids. CDR3 residues: CASSITGGSGANVLTF. The CDR3 bases are TGTGCCAGTAGTATTACAGGGGGCTCTGGGGCCAACGTCCTGACTTTC.

The chain has TRBV6-6 and TRBJ2-7; D unclear. The CDR3 has 13 residues. Germline loops: CDR1 MNHNY, CDR2 SVGAGI (reference sequence). Trimming shortened V by 8 bases and J by 9 bases, and 20 bases separated the two germline ends. The CDR3 nucleotides read TGTGCCAGCCGATCTGGATCGATCCGCGGGCAGTACTTC. It is translated as CASRSGSIRGQYF.